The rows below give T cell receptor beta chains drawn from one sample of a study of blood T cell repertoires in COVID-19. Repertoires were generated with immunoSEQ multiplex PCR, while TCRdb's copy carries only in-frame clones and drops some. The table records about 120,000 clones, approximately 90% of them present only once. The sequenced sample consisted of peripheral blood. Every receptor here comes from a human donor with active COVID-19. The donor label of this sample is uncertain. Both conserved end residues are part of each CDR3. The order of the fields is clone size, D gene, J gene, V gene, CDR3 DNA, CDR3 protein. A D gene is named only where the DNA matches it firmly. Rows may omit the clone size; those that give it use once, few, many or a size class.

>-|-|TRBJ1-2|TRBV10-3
TGTGCCATGGGGGAGGAATTTAACTATGGCTACACCTTC
CAMGEEFNYGYTF
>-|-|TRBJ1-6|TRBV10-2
TGCGCCAGCAGTGAGTCCCTGGGCAACTCACCCCTCCACTTT
CASSESLGNSPLHF
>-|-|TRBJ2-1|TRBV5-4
TGTGCCAGCAGCTTGGAAGAAATTGGAGGCAATGAGCAGTTCTTC
CASSLEEIGGNEQFF
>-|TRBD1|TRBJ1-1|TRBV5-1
TGCGCCAGCAGCCGGGGACAGGCCCAGGACACTGAAGCTTTCTTT
CASSRGQAQDTEAFF
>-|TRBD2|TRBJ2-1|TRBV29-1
TGCAGCGTTGGTGGGCGGGGGGGGCTCAATGAGCAGTTCTTC
CSVGGRGGLNEQFF
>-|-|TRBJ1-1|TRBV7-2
TGTGCCAGCAGCGAATACAGGAACACTGAAGCTTTCTTT
CASSEYRNTEAFF
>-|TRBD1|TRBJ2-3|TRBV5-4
TGTGCCAGCAGCACGGGACAGCCACACCAAACAGATACGCAGTATTTT
CASSTGQPHQTDTQYF
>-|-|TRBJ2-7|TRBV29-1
TGCAGCGTTGTAACAGGGACTACAACCTACGAGCAGTACTTC
CSVVTGTTTYEQYF
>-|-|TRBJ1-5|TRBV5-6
TGTGCCAGCACCACGCAGGGGCTGTATAGCAATCAGCCCCAGCATTTT
CASTTQGLYSNQPQHF
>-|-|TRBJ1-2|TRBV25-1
TGTGCCAGCTTAGCCCTCGGCTATGGCTACACCTTC
CASLALGYGYTF
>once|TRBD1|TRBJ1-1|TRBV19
TGTGCCAGTAGTATGGCTGGGCAGGGGGGCACTGAAGCTTTCTTT
CASSMAGQGGTEAFF
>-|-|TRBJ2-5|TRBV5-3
TGTGCCAGAAGCTTGATATGGGGGCAGCGTTGTAACCAAGAGACCCAGTACTTC
CARSLIWGQRCNQETQYF
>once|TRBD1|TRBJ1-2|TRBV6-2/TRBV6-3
TGTGCCAGCAGTTCACTCCCGACAGGGGGCTATGGCTACACCTTC
CASSSLPTGGYGYTF
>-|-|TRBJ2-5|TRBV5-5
TGTGCCAGCAGCTTGGTCAACCGGGAGACCCAGTACTTC
CASSLVNRETQYF
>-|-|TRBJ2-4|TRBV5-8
TGTGCCAGCAGGACACAACTAGGGGGTAGAAACACCCAAGGGGGCATTCAGTACTTC
CASRTQLGGRNTQGGIQYF
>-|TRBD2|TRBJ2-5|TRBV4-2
TGTGCCAGCAGCCACCGACTAGCGGGGGGACAAGAGACCCAGTACTTC
CASSHRLAGGQETQYF
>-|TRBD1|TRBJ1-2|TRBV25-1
TGTGCCAGCAGCAGTCAGGGGGTCGATGGCTACACCTTC
CASSSQGVDGYTF
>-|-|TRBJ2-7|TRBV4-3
TGCGCCAGCAGCCAAGGCCACAGTCTTTTATACGAGCAGTACTTC
CASSQGHSLLYEQYF
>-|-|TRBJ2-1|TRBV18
TGTGCCAGCTCACCACAAGCTAGAAACAATGAGCAGTTCTTC
CASSPQARNNEQFF
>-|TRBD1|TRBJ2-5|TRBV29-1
TGCAGCTTTGGACAGGGGCAAGAGACCCAGTACTTC
CSFGQGQETQYF
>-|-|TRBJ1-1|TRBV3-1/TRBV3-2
TGTGCCAGCAGCCGCTCCGCCGCGGGGGGAGACACTGAAGCTTTCTTT
CASSRSAAGGDTEAFF
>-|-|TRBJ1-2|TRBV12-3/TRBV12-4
TGTGCCAGCAGCCTCACAGGGTTCTATGGCTACACCTTC
CASSLTGFYGYTF
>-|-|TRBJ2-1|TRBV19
TGTGCCAGTAGTATACAGGTCTCCTACAATGAGCAGTTCTTC
CASSIQVSYNEQFF
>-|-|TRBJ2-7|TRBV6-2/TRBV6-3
TGTGCCAGCAGTCCGACAGGGAGGAGCTCCTACGAGCAGTACTTC
CASSPTGRSSYEQYF
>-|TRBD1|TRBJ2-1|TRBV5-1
TGCGCCAGCAGCACCGGACAGGGGGGAAACAATGAGCAGTTCTTC
CASSTGQGGNNEQFF
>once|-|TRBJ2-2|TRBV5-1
TGCGCCAGCAGCTTGGTGGGGGGAGTGAACACCGGGGAGCTGTTTTTT
CASSLVGGVNTGELFF
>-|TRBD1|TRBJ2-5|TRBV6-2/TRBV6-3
TGTGCCAGCAGTGACAGGGTGGCGAGGGAGACCCAGTACTTC
CASSDRVARETQYF
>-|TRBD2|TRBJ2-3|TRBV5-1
TGCGCCAGCAGGTATACTAGCGGTCTTCCCACAGATACGCAGTATTTT
CASRYTSGLPTDTQYF
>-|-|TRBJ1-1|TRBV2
TGTGCCAGCTCTTGGGCCGAAGGGGGCACTGAAGCTTTCTTT
CASSWAEGGTEAFF
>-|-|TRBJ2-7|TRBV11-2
TGTGCCAGCAGCCTTAGTACGGAGCTCGAGCAGTACTTC
CASSLSTELEQYF
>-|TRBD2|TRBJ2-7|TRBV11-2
TGTGCCAGCAGCCCCACCTTGGGAGGGGTCTCCTACGAGCAGTACTTC
CASSPTLGGVSYEQYF
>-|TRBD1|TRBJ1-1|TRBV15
TGTGCCACCAGCAGGCCGGACAGGGGGCGCGGTCGTGTGGACACTGAAGCTTTCTTT
CATSRPDRGRGRVDTEAFF
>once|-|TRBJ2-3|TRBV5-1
TGCGCCAGCAGCTTGGCCTCTAGTGCGGATACGCAGTATTTT
CASSLASSADTQYF
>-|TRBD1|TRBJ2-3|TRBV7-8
TGTGCCAGCAGCAAGACAGGGGGTAGAACAGATACGCAGTATTTT
CASSKTGGRTDTQYF
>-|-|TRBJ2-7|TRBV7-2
TGTGCCAGCAGCTTAGAGCCGGCGGGGTACGGGCTCTTC
CASSLEPAGYGLF
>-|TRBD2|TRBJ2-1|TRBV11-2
TGTGCCAGCAGGGACGCGGGACTAGGGAATGAGCAGTTCTTC
CASRDAGLGNEQFF
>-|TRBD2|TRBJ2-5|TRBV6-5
TGTGCCAGCAAGTTAGCGGGGGGCGCAGAGACCCAGTACTTC
CASKLAGGAETQYF
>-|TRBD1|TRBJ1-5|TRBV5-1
TGCGCCAGCAGCTTGGCAGGGGGCCAGGGCAATCAGCCCCAGCATTTT
CASSLAGGQGNQPQHF
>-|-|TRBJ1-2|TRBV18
TGTGCCAGCTCACCAAGGACTTGGGGAACCTATGGCTACACCTTC
CASSPRTWGTYGYTF
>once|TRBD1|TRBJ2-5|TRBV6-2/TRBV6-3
TGTGCCAGCAGTAATCCGATGTACGGACAGGGGGCCGAGACCCAGTACTTC
CASSNPMYGQGAETQYF
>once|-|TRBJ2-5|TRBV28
TGTGCCAGCAGTTTATCGAGGCATACCCCCTCGCGGGAGACCCAGTACTTC
CASSLSRHTPSRETQYF
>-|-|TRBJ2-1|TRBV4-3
TGCGCCAGCAGCCAAGGGTCCCAGGGTGGTTCCTACAATGAGCAGTTCTTC
CASSQGSQGGSYNEQFF
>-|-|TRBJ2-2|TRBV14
TGTGCCAGCAGCCCCCTACGTGCTGGGGAGCTGTTTTTT
CASSPLRAGELFF
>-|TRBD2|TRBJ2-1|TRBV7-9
TGTGCCAGCAGCCCCCGGGCTAGCGGGGGATCCCATGAGCAGTTCTTC
CASSPRASGGSHEQFF
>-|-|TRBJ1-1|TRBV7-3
TGTGCCAGCAGCGCAAGACCCCAGGGAAAAAACACTGAAGCTTTCTTT
CASSARPQGKNTEAFF